These 13 T cell receptor beta chains share one sample of origin, sequenced in a study of blood T cell repertoires in COVID-19. The assay was immunoSEQ multiplex PCR, and TCRdb's table has in-frame clones only and misses some. Of roughly 90,000 clones listed, 86% are singletons. The specimen was peripheral blood. All receptors derive from a human donor in a cohort sampled during active COVID-19.

V gene TRBV9 combines with J gene TRBJ1-3; D possibly corresponds to TRBD1 (5 bases). Per germline, CDR1 SGDLS and CDR2 YYNGEE. V lost 0 bases and J lost 8, with 9 bases in between. CDR3 length: 13 residues. The CDR3 DNA follows: TGTGCCAGCAGCGTAGCTATAGGGGACACCATATATTTT. Encoded protein: CASSVAIGDTIYF.

This chain joins TRBV2 and TRBJ2-2; D not certain. V lost 7 bases and J 8 bases, leaving 14 bases between the germline ends. Per germline, CDR1 SNHLY and CDR2 FYNNEI. The CDR3 covers 13 residues. CDR3 sequence reads: CASTPLRVGELFF. For the CDR3, the DNA is TGTGCCAGCACTCCTCTCCGGGTGGGGGAGCTGTTTTTT.

This clone was counted once. The CDR3 loop reads CASSSVPLGLVNTGELFF. The CDR3 nucleotides read TGTGCCAGCAGCTCCGTACCCCTCGGACTAGTGAACACCGGGGAGCTGTTTTTT. V usage is TRBV7-2 and J usage is TRBJ2-2; TRBD2 agrees at 7 bases. In germline, CDR1 is SGHTA, CDR2 FQGNSA. V dropped 4 bases and J dropped 1; count of bases not matched to a gene: 12. The CDR3 is 18 residues long.

This clone has more than one count but fewer than ten. The chain has TRBV10-2 and TRBJ2-2, with 7 bases matching TRBD2. This CDR3 contains 14 residues. With 5 bases clipped from V and 1 base from J, the junction kept 1 base outside the gene matches. The V gene's germline CDR1 is WSHSY and CDR2 SAAADI. This CDR3 is CASSSGVNTGELFF. The CDR3 nucleotides read TGCGCCAGCAGTAGCGGGGTGAACACCGGGGAGCTGTTTTTT.

This chain joins TRBV7-9 and TRBJ1-2; 7 bases are shared with TRBD1. The germline gives CDR1 SEHNR, CDR2 FQNEAQ (reference sequence). With 8 bases clipped from V and 4 bases from J, the junction kept 7 bases outside the gene matches. The CDR3 sequence is 13 residues long. The CDR3 DNA is TGTGCCAGCGGGAGACAGGGTGGCTATGGCTACACCTTC. It translates to CASGRQGGYGYTF.

The V gene is TRBV19, the J gene TRBJ2-1; 13 nucleotides line up with TRBD2. This CDR3 has 14 amino acids. J lost 8 bases, V lost 8 bases, and 6 bases had no gene match. Germline CDR1 is LNHDA and CDR2 is SQIVND (reference sequence). CDR3 region: CASSGTSGMHEQFF. Here the CDR3 DNA reads TGTGCCAGTTCTGGGACTAGCGGGATGCATGAGCAGTTCTTC. Full variable domain (missing parts from reference TRBV19 and TRBJ2-1): DGGITQSPKYLFRKEGQNVTLSCEQNLNHDAMYWYRQDPGQGLRLIYYSQIVNDFQKGDIAEGYSVSREKKESFPLTVTSAQKNPTAFYLCASSGTSGMHEQFFGPGTRLTVL.

The chain links TRBV19 to TRBJ2-7; 10 bases are shared with TRBD1. Losses at the gene ends were 7 bases for V and 2 bases for J; bases not matched to a gene: 17. CDR3 length equals 18 residues. Germline V gives CDR1 LNHDA, CDR2 SQIVND (reference sequence). CDR3 bases: TGTGCCAGTACCCGACCTGGGGACAGGGGTCAAACTGCCTACGAGCAGTACTTC. This sequence encodes CASTRPGDRGQTAYEQYF.

This clone has just one count. The chain employs TRBV5-1 and TRBJ2-5, with 11 bases that match TRBD1. This CDR3 has 15 residues. V dropped 2 bases and J dropped 2; count of bases not matched to a gene: 2. Germline assignment: CDR1 SGHRS and CDR2 YFSETQ. The DNA for the CDR3 is TGCGCCAGCAGCTTCGGACAGGGGGCACAAGAGACCCAGTACTTC. Protein: CASSFGQGAQETQYF.

This clone occurred once. This chain uses TRBV7-2 with TRBJ2-5; 10 bases match TRBD2. With 4 bases clipped from V and 3 bases from J, the junction kept 5 bases outside the gene matches. CDR1 is SGHTA, CDR2 FQGNSA, per germline. The CDR3 sequence is 15 residues long. In DNA, the CDR3 is TGTGCCAGCAGCTCCCAGCTAGCGGGAGAAGAGACCCAGTACTTC. Translation gives CASSSQLAGEETQYF.

V is TRBV5-4 and J is TRBJ2-3, with a possible D match to TRBD1 (6 bases). The CDR3 has 15 amino acids. Trimming pared 0 bases from V and 7 bases from J, leaving 15 bases between. Germline V CDR1 and CDR2: SGHNT, YYREEE (reference sequence). The DNA of the CDR3 is TGTGCCAGCAGCTTGGCCGGAGGCAGGGGCAATACGCAGTATTTT. It translates to CASSLAGGRGNTQYF.

Regarding this clone: Other DNA sequences in this specimen translate into the identical CDR3. This chain connects TRBV9 to TRBJ1-1, with 10 nucleotides matching TRBD1. V was pared by 5 bases and J by 5 bases, with 3 bases of the junction left unmatched. Germline loops: CDR1 SGDLS, CDR2 YYNGEE. CDR3 length: 13 amino acids. CDR3 protein: CASSRGQGTEAFF. CDR3 sequence (DNA): TGTGCCAGCAGTCGGGGACAGGGGACTGAAGCTTTCTTT.

The V and J genes are TRBV9 and TRBJ2-1, with D possibly TRBD2 on 6 matching bases. The CDR3 runs 15 residues. Germline V gene lookup returns CDR1 SGDLS and CDR2 YYNGEE. V gave up 1 base and J gave up 6 bases, with 14 bases separating them. DNA for the CDR3: TGTGCCAGCAGCGTATTGACCGGAGGGATCAATGAGCAGTTCTTC. As protein: CASSVLTGGINEQFF.

The chain's CDR3 is CASTSMGTPGYGYTF. CDR3 sequence (DNA): TGTGCCAGCACCTCAATGGGGACACCCGGCTATGGCTACACCTTC. The chain uses TRBV3-1 (or the pseudogene TRBV3-2) and TRBJ1-2; TRBD1 is a possible D gene (6 bases). This CDR3 is 15 amino acids long. CDR1 and CDR2 from the germline V gene are LGHDT and YNNKEL (reference sequence). V was shortened by 7 bases and J by 4 bases, with 19 bases between the two germline ends.